Below, 30 T cell receptor beta chains from the same sample are listed, as sequenced in a study of graft-versus-host responses after intestinal transplantation. Antigen specificity for these receptors is unknown. TCRdb's copy holds only in-frame clones and misses some; the assay was immunoSEQ multiplex PCR. The table records 85,000 to 100,000 clones, 90% of them present only once. The sample in question was unstimulated CD4+ T cells sorted from spleen or lymph node cells, obtained before intestinal transplant. These receptors all stem from a human donor who received an intestinal transplant.

The chain couples TRBV28 to TRBJ2-7, with D maybe TRBD1 (6 bases). The CDR3 has 16 amino acids. Germline lookup yields CDR1 MDHEN and CDR2 SYDVKM. V lost 6 bases, J lost 3 bases, and 21 bases lay in between. CDR3 sequence: CASRRALDRLDYEQYF. In DNA form, the CDR3 reads TGTGCCAGCAGGCGCGCCCTGGACAGACTGGACTACGAGCAGTACTTC.

Here the CDR3 reads CASSQEVGRSGNTIYF. The CDR3 DNA follows: TGTGCCAGCAGCCAAGAGGTCGGCAGGTCTGGAAACACCATATATTTT. V is TRBV14 and J is TRBJ1-3; D is ambiguous. The CDR3 has 16 residues. CDR1 and CDR2 from the germline V gene are SGHDN and FVKESK. The V and J ends lost 0 bases and 1 base respectively, with 10 bases between them. The full variable domain, with the rest looked up from reference TRBV14 and TRBJ1-3, is EAGVTQFPSHSVIEKGQTVTLRCDPISGHDNLYWYRRVMGKEIKFLLHFVKESKQDESGMPNNRFLAERTGGTYSTLKVQPAELEDSGVYFCASSQEVGRSGNTIYFGEGSWLTVV.

In its sample, this clone was seen once. This chain links TRBV6-5 with TRBJ2-3; weak D call: TRBD1 (6 bases). The CDR3 is 14 residues long. With 7 bases removed from V and 0 bases from J, the gap between germline ends came to 11 bases. CDR1 is MNHEY, CDR2 SVGAGI, per germline. CDR3 nucleotide sequence: TGTGCCAGCACCGGACAGTCTAGCACAGATACGCAGTATTTT. Protein: CASTGQSSTDTQYF.

The rearrangement uses TRBV29-1 and TRBJ1-2, with 7 bases matching TRBD1. CDR1 and CDR2 from the germline V gene are SQVTM and ANQGSEA. The CDR3 is made up of 11 amino acids. The J segment lost 7 bases and the V segment lost 6 bases, leaving 5 bases of the junction unmatched. The CDR3 DNA reads TGCAGCGTGGAGGGGGCGGCTGGCTACACCTTC. It specifies CSVEGAAGYTF.

The gene calls are TRBV7-2 and TRBJ2-7; TRBD2 might be the D (6 bases). Trimming cost V 3 bases and J 0 bases, with 9 bases left between them. From germline, CDR1 is SGHTA and CDR2 FQGNSA. The CDR3 runs 14 residues. The CDR3 loop reads CASSFAGSSYEQYF. The CDR3 DNA sequence: TGTGCCAGCAGCTTCGCGGGGAGCTCCTACGAGCAGTACTTC.

This chain joins TRBV5-6 and TRBJ2-6; D gene uncertain. Trimming left V 0 bases short and J 4 bases short, with 8 bases between. The CDR3 spans 15 residues. Germline loops: CDR1 SGHDT, CDR2 YYEEEE. CDR3 amino acids: CASSLAGTGANVLTF. For the CDR3, the DNA is TGTGCCAGCAGCTTGGCAGGAACCGGGGCCAACGTCCTGACTTTC.

This chain links TRBV7-2 with TRBJ2-7; possibly TRBD2 for D (7 bases). The CDR3 covers 13 residues. V was cut by 6 bases and J by 6 bases, with 15 bases left in between. Looked up from germline, CDR1 is SGHTA and CDR2 is FQGNSA. Written as DNA, the CDR3 is TGTGCCAGCAGTTCCGGCCGGGGGGCCGAGCAGTACTTC. Its protein product is CASSSGRGAEQYF.

This sequence joins TRBV5-1 and TRBJ2-6, with a weak D call TRBD2 (5 bases). Trimming shortened V by 4 bases and J by 4 bases, and 9 bases separated the two germline ends. Germline V gives CDR1 SGHRS, CDR2 YFSETQ. This CDR3 spans 14 amino acids. The DNA of the CDR3 is TGCGCCAGCAGCGCCCCGGGGGGGGCCAACGTCCTGACTTTC. This sequence encodes CASSAPGGANVLTF.

This clone has only one observation. V usage is TRBV4-1 and J usage is TRBJ1-5, with a tentative D call TRBD1 (5 bases). With 0 bases removed from V and 3 bases from J, the gap between germline ends came to 12 bases. The CDR3 is 16 amino acids. Germline V gene lookup returns CDR1 MGHRA and CDR2 YSYEKL. This CDR3 reads CASSQDPDRHNQPQHF. The DNA for the CDR3 is TGCGCCAGCAGCCAAGACCCTGACAGACACAATCAGCCCCAGCATTTT.

The chain is built from TRBV27 and TRBJ1-4, with TRBD1 matching over 8 bases. Germline V CDR1 and CDR2: MNHEY, SMNVEV (reference sequence). This CDR3 contains 13 residues. Losses at the gene ends were 6 bases for V and 10 bases for J; bases not matched to a gene: 7. The CDR3 here is CASRQGGFGKLFF. The CDR3 bases are TGTGCCAGCAGACAGGGGGGTTTTGGAAAACTGTTTTTT.

The chain joins TRBV5-1 to TRBJ2-5; D gene ambiguous. Trimming stripped 0 bases from V and 5 bases from J, with 11 bases between. This CDR3 is 14 amino acids long. Germline lookup yields CDR1 SGHRS and CDR2 YFSETQ. In nucleotides, the CDR3 is TGCGCCAGCAGCTTGGAGCGCTTCGGGGAGACCCAGTACTTC. Translating gives CASSLERFGETQYF. Supplemented by reference TRBV5-1 and TRBJ2-5, the full variable domain reads KAGVTQTPRYLIKTRGQQVTLSCSPISGHRSVSWYQQTPGQGLQFLFEYFSETQRNKGNFPGRFSGRQFSNSRSEMNVSTLELGDSALYLCASSLERFGETQYFGPGTRLLVL.

The rearrangement links TRBV7-2 to TRBJ2-2, with a possible D match to TRBD2 (5 bases). The CDR3 runs to 18 residues. Trimming cost V 2 bases and J 7 bases, with 23 bases left between them. Germline CDR1 reads SGHTA; CDR2 reads FQGNSA. CDR3 coding DNA: TGTGCCAGCAGCTTAAAGAGGGCGTCCGAGGACTTAAACGGGGAGCTGTTTTTT. Encoded protein: CASSLKRASEDLNGELFF.

The rearrangement uses TRBV5-1 and TRBJ2-3; TRBD1 is a possible D gene (6 bases). The length of the CDR3 is 14 residues. The germline V gene has CDR1 SGHRS and CDR2 YFSETQ. The ends were cut back, 4 bases at V and 0 bases at J, with 9 bases in the middle. In nucleotides, the CDR3 is TGCGCCAGCAGCAGGGGACATAGCACAGATACGCAGTATTTT. This codes for CASSRGHSTDTQYF.

This chain connects TRBV19 to TRBJ1-1; TRBD1 matches at 8 bases. The length of the CDR3 is 15 residues. The germline gives CDR1 LNHDA, CDR2 SQIVND (reference sequence). V was clipped by 5 bases and J by 5 bases; unmatched bases: 10. The chain's CDR3 is CASSPLDRERTEAFF. The CDR3 region has the DNA TGTGCCAGTAGTCCCCTGGACAGGGAGAGAACTGAAGCTTTCTTT. The full variable domain, its missing parts supplied by reference TRBV19 and TRBJ1-1, is DGGITQSPKYLFRKEGQNVTLSCEQNLNHDAMYWYRQDPGQGLRLIYYSQIVNDFQKGDIAEGYSVSREKKESFPLTVTSAQKNPTAFYLCASSPLDRERTEAFFGQGTRLTVV.

The rearrangement links TRBV20-1 to TRBJ2-1, with a possible D match to TRBD1 (5 bases). V dropped 4 bases and J dropped 9 bases, with 10 bases sitting between them. CDR3 length: 11 amino acids. In germline, CDR1 is DFQATT, CDR2 SNEGSKA (reference sequence). CDR3 in DNA: TGCAGTGCTACAGGGTTAGGTGAGCAGTTCTTC. Its translation is CSATGLGEQFF.

The chain uses TRBV5-1 and TRBJ2-7, with TRBD1 matching 8 bases. The CDR3 spans 14 residues. The germline CDR1 and CDR2 sequences are SGHRS and YFSETQ. Trimming removed 4 bases from V and 3 bases from J; junction bases left unmatched: 6. Written as DNA, the CDR3 is TGCGCCAGCAGCGGAGGACAGGGATACTACGAGCAGTACTTC. This translates into CASSGGQGYYEQYF.

This clone appeared once. This CDR3 reads CSARPDSSEQYF. The CDR3 bases are TGCAGCGCCCGACCGGACTCTTCCGAGCAGTACTTC. The V call is TRBV29-1, the J call TRBJ2-7; TRBD2 is a possible D gene (5 bases). This CDR3 region has 12 residues. In germline, CDR1 is SQVTM, CDR2 ANQGSEA. V was trimmed by 7 bases and J by 6 bases, leaving 16 bases between them.

This chain links TRBV11-2 with TRBJ2-4; the D gene is possibly TRBD2 (6 bases). Trimming pared 1 base from V and 9 bases from J, leaving 10 bases between. The germline V gene has CDR1 SGHAT and CDR2 FQNNGV. The length of the CDR3 is 13 residues. CDR3 region: CASSLGGVGIQYF. CDR3 in DNA: TGTGCCAGCAGCTTAGGGGGGGTTGGCATTCAGTACTTC.

The J gene is TRBJ2-3, the V gene TRBV10-1; D possibly corresponds to TRBD1 (6 bases). The CDR3 totals 16 residues. The V gene's germline CDR1 is WNHNN and CDR2 SYGVQD (reference sequence). Trimming took off 4 bases at V and 1 base at J, with 15 bases between the two ends. CDR3 nucleotide sequence: TGCGCCAGCAGTGCGTCTCGGAAGGGGGGCACAGATACGCAGTATTTT. It specifies CASSASRKGGTDTQYF.

V is TRBV27 and J is TRBJ1-4; D is undetermined. Germline-derived CDR1 and CDR2 are MNHEY and SMNVEV (reference sequence). V shed 4 bases and J shed 0 bases, with 12 bases lying between them. There are 16 residues in the CDR3. The DNA for the CDR3 is TGTGCCAGCAGTTCAGGATTCCTCACAACTAATGAAAAACTGTTTTTT. It specifies CASSSGFLTTNEKLFF.

The chain links TRBV10-2 to TRBJ1-1; D is ambiguous. This CDR3 has 15 amino acids. Germline CDR1 reads WSHSY; CDR2 reads SAAADI. V was trimmed by 3 bases and J by 0 bases, leaving 11 bases between them. CDR3 sequence: CASSDRRKMNTEAFF. The CDR3 nucleotides are TGCGCCAGCAGTGACCGGAGGAAAATGAACACTGAAGCTTTCTTT.

The rearrangement links TRBV4-2 to TRBJ2-3; 10 bases are shared with TRBD2. Germline V gives CDR1 LGHNA, CDR2 YNFKEQ. V lost 6 bases and J lost 2; bases outside the gene matches: 2. The CDR3 sequence is 14 residues long. The CDR3 DNA follows: TGTGCCAGCAGGCTAGCGGGGGACACAGATACGCAGTATTTT. Translated: CASRLAGDTDTQYF.

The chain carries TRBV5-1 and TRBJ1-2; 9 nucleotides agree with TRBD1. CDR3 size: 15 residues. The germline V gene encodes CDR1 SGHRS and CDR2 YFSETQ. V trimming: 4 bases; J trimming: 0 bases; junction bases outside the gene matches: 4. In nucleotides, the CDR3 is TGCGCCAGCAGCAGGGGGGACAGGGCTAACTATGGCTACACCTTC. It is translated as CASSRGDRANYGYTF.

V gene TRBV27 combines with J gene TRBJ1-5; TRBD1 matches 8 bases. V shed 8 bases and J 2 bases; nucleotides not matched to a gene: 14. This CDR3 is 17 amino acids long. Germline V gene data show CDR1 as MNHEY and CDR2 as SMNVEV (reference sequence). In DNA form, the CDR3 reads TGTGCCAGCCACCGGACAGGGACCCTTCCTGGCAATCAGCCCCAGCATTTT. Encoded protein: CASHRTGTLPGNQPQHF.

This chain connects TRBV6-5 to TRBJ1-4; D gene ambiguous. The CDR3 covers 14 residues. Germline CDR1 MNHEY, CDR2 SVGAGI. V was pared by 5 bases and J by 7 bases, with 14 bases between. Here the CDR3 DNA reads TGTGCCAGCAGTGAGGCGGGGTTGTTTGAAAAACTGTTTTTT. This sequence encodes CASSEAGLFEKLFF.

This rearrangement joins TRBV5-4 to TRBJ1-2; TRBD1 matches at 8 bases. Trimming removed 7 bases from V and 8 bases from J; junction bases left unmatched: 13. The CDR3 is 14 residues long. Germline V gene data show CDR1 as SGHNT and CDR2 as YYREEE (reference sequence). The CDR3 reads CASGRPGQGRGYTF. The CDR3 nucleotides read TGTGCCAGCGGCCGCCCCGGACAGGGCAGAGGCTACACCTTC.

The chain uses TRBV5-1 and TRBJ2-4, with D possibly TRBD2 on 6 matching bases. The germline gives CDR1 SGHRS, CDR2 YFSETQ. V was cut by 4 bases and J by 1 base, with 9 bases left in between. CDR3 length: 14 amino acids. The CDR3 sequence: CASSLEGAKNIQYF. The DNA for the CDR3 is TGCGCCAGCAGCCTGGAGGGGGCCAAAAACATTCAGTACTTC.

This rearrangement joins TRBV29-1 to TRBJ1-3; a weak D match, TRBD1 (5 bases). This CDR3 is 12 amino acids long. Trimming took off 4 bases at V and 4 bases at J, with 8 bases between the two ends. CDR1 and CDR2 (germline): SQVTM, ANQGSEA. CDR3 nucleotide sequence: TGCAGCGTTGGCGGGGCAGGAAACACCATATATTTT. This codes for CSVGGAGNTIYF.

J is TRBJ1-1 and V is TRBV6-5; 9 nucleotides agree with TRBD1. This CDR3 region has 15 residues. The germline CDR1 and CDR2 sequences are MNHEY and SVGAGI. V shed 0 bases and J 8 bases; nucleotides not matched to a gene: 7. The CDR3 coding sequence is TGTGCCAGCAGTTACTCGATCTTGGGACAGGGCGAAGCTTTCTTT. Translating gives CASSYSILGQGEAFF.

This clone was seen more than once but under ten times. This chain uses TRBV5-4 with TRBJ1-1; D gene ambiguous. Trimming took 4 bases from V and 0 from J, leaving 7 bases between them. The CDR3 has 13 amino acids. Germline V gene lookup returns CDR1 SGHNT and CDR2 YYREEE (reference sequence). The CDR3 loop is CASSPRMNTEAFF. CDR3 nucleotides: TGTGCCAGCAGCCCTAGGATGAACACTGAAGCTTTCTTT.